These 15 T cell receptor beta chains were all obtained from the same sample, sequenced in a study of T cell repertoires in cytomegalovirus infection. TCRdb re-derived calls from the reads in MiXCR, one entry per CDR3 protein. The sample has almost 500,000 distinct CDR3 sequences, 11% seen once. Sequencing used PBMCs. These receptors came from a human donor in good health (CMV status not recorded). Some clones in this sample may be carry-over from other donors' samples.

This clonotype was seen repeatedly, ten times or more. The rearrangement joins TRBV7-9 to TRBJ2-2, with TRBD2 matching over 10 bases. The germline gives CDR1 SEHNR, CDR2 FQNEAQ (reference sequence). CDR3 size: 15 residues. V lost 5 bases and J lost 3; bases outside the gene matches: 3. CDR3 nucleotides: TGTGCCAGCAGCCTGGGACTAGCGCACACCGGGGAGCTGTTTTTT. Its protein product is CASSLGLAHTGELFF.

In its sample, this clonotype was seen many times. The rearrangement links TRBV28 to TRBJ1-3, with unresolved D. In germline, CDR1 is MDHEN, CDR2 SYDVKM. This CDR3 comprises 15 residues. Trimming took 2 bases from V and 2 from J, leaving 10 bases between them. CDR3: CASSLPGRAGNTIYF. CDR3 coding DNA: TGTGCCAGCAGTTTACCGGGGAGAGCTGGAAACACCATATATTTT.

A note on this clonotype: This CDR3 fails to terminate in the conserved phenylalanine or tryptophan, so it likely reflects a read error. The chain couples TRBV20-1 to TRBJ2-1; 9 bases agree with TRBD2. The V and J ends lost 6 bases and 8 bases, in that order; junction bases with no gene match: 11. Germline values: CDR1 DFQATT, CDR2 SNEGSKA (reference sequence). This CDR3 spans 14 amino acids. As DNA, the CDR3 is TGCAGTGCGCTGCCGGGACTAGCACTCCATGAGCAGTTCCTC. Protein product: CSALPGLALHEQFL.

In this sample, this clonotype turned up a few times. The chain joins TRBV10-3 to TRBJ2-2, with 8 nucleotides matching TRBD2. The CDR3 covers 13 residues. Trimming removed 11 bases from V and 4 bases from J; junction bases left unmatched: 6. CDR1 ENHRY and CDR2 SYGVKD come from the germline V gene. The CDR3 DNA is TGTGCCTCTCAGCGGGAGAGCACCGGGGAGCTGTTTTTT. Its protein is CASQRESTGELFF.

This clonotype was observed at least ten times. The V gene is TRBV12-3 or TRBV12-4, the J gene TRBJ1-2; a possible D gene is TRBD1 (5 bases). The CDR3 runs to 13 residues. Trimming removed 5 bases from V and 4 bases from J, with 11 bases in between. The CDR3 protein is CASSQGEGYGYTF. Here the CDR3 DNA reads TGTGCCAGCAGTCAAGGGGAGGGCTATGGCTACACCTTC.

This clonotype was detected ten times or more. This sequence joins TRBV29-1 and TRBJ1-2, with no clear D. V lost 7 bases and J lost 6, with 15 bases in between. Germline values: CDR1 SQVTM, CDR2 ANQGSEA. This CDR3 spans 12 amino acids. CDR3 nucleotide sequence: TGCAGCGCACGGGAGATGCGAGATGGCTACACCTTC. This sequence encodes CSAREMRDGYTF.

Remarks on this clonotype: A read error is possible here, since a much larger clone lies one base away. V is TRBV28 and J is TRBJ1-5; weak D call: TRBD1 (6 bases). In germline, CDR1 is MDHEN, CDR2 SYDVKM. The CDR3 has 14 residues. The CDR3 spells CAGSIGGRDQPQHF. The CDR3 DNA follows: TGTGCCGGCAGTATAGGGGGGAGAGATCAGCCCCAGCATTTT.

The J gene is TRBJ1-4, the V gene TRBV11-3; no reliable D call. CDR3 length equals 13 residues. Between the trimmed V and J ends, which lost 1 base and 8 bases, there was a span of 8 bases. Germline V lookup: CDR1 SGHNT, CDR2 YENEEA. CDR3 sequence: CASSLADGEKLFF. CDR3 in DNA: TGTGCCAGCAGCTTAGCTGACGGCGAAAAACTGTTTTTT. Full variable domain (remainder filled in from reference TRBV11-3 and TRBJ1-4): EAGVVQSPRYKIIEKKQPVAFWCNPISGHNTLYWYLQNLGQGPELLIRYENEEAVDDSQLPKDRFSAERLKGVDSTLKIQPAELGDSAVYLCASSLADGEKLFFGSGTQLSVL.

This clonotype showed up many times. The chain is built from TRBV7-8 and TRBJ2-1; D not resolved. The CDR3 loop spans 13 amino acids. The V gene lost 1 base and the J gene lost 7 bases, with 8 bases spanning the gap. The V gene's germline CDR1 is SGHVS and CDR2 FQNEAQ. The CDR3 DNA reads TGTGCCAGCAGCTTAGGTCGGAAGAATGAGCAGTTCTTC. Its translation is CASSLGRKNEQFF.

This clonotype was counted many times. The chain carries TRBV7-2 and TRBJ2-1, with D tentatively TRBD2 (6 bases). Trimming took off 5 bases at V and 9 bases at J, with 17 bases between the two ends. Germline V gene data show CDR1 as SGHTA and CDR2 as FQGNSA. This CDR3 is built from 14 residues. In DNA, the CDR3 is TGTGCCAGCAGCCCGTTTGGTGCGGGAAGTGAGCAGTTCTTC. Translating gives CASSPFGAGSEQFF.

This clonotype was recorded many times. The V gene is TRBV7-2, the J gene TRBJ2-7, with 9 nucleotides matching TRBD2. Trimming cost V 5 bases and J 1 base; bases outside gene matches: 3. The CDR3 contains 14 residues. Germline-derived CDR1 and CDR2 are SGHTA and FQGNSA. CDR3 residues: CASSRLAVSYEQYF. The CDR3 nucleotides read TGTGCCAGCAGCCGACTAGCGGTGTCCTACGAGCAGTACTTC.

The chain joins TRBV29-1 to TRBJ1-2; D is ambiguous. The CDR3 runs to 12 residues. The V gene's germline CDR1 is SQVTM and CDR2 ANQGSEA. V gave up 5 bases and J gave up 8 bases, with 15 bases separating them. CDR3 nucleotide sequence: TGCAGCGTTTCGGGCCTCGGCGTCGGCTACACCTTC. This gives the protein CSVSGLGVGYTF.

This clonotype has a handful of counts. The rearrangement joins TRBV20-1 to TRBJ2-4; 7 nucleotides agree with TRBD2. The germline V gene has CDR1 DFQATT and CDR2 SNEGSKA (reference sequence). After removal of 7 bases from V and 5 bases from J, the junction contained 11 bases not matched to a gene. The CDR3 length is 14 residues. In DNA, the CDR3 is TGCAGTGTGATCCGGCGGGAGAGGGAAAACATTCAGTACTTC. Protein: CSVIRRERENIQYF.

Details on this clonotype: At one boundary the junction diverges from the germline segment, which might be a read error. The chain carries TRBV7-9 and TRBJ2-2, with D possibly matching TRBD1 (5 bases). CDR1 is SEHNR, CDR2 FQNEAQ, per germline (reference sequence). CDR3 length: 14 residues. As DNA, the CDR3 is TGTGTCAGCAGCACTCAGGGAAGGACCGGGGAGCTGTTTTTT. Translating it yields CVSSTQGRTGELFF.

This clonotype was found a few times. The chain is built from TRBV6-1 and TRBJ2-1; weak D call: TRBD2 (7 bases). Germline CDR1 reads MNHNS; CDR2 reads SASEGT. The CDR3 runs to 14 residues. V was trimmed by 8 bases and J by 7 bases, leaving 18 bases between them. The CDR3 here is CASGGGGARNEQFF. In DNA, the CDR3 is TGTGCCAGCGGGGGGGGGGGCGCTCGAAATGAGCAGTTCTTC.